A single sample gave rise to the 20 T cell receptor beta chains below, sequenced in a study of blood T cell repertoires in COVID-19 (dated by TCRdb to 2020 to 2022). Libraries came from the immunoSEQ multiplex PCR assay. TCRdb stores this immuneACCESS table with in-frame sequences only. Part of the clones is absent; in the studies checked, under half of the shortfall reflects unresolved V genes, and no reason is known for the rest. The table for this sample lists 440,000 or so clones; around 91% of them were counted only once. The biggest ten clones account for 1.5% to 1.7% of the sample. The source material was peripheral blood. These receptors came from a woman aged 40-49 years with COVID-19, enrolled during active disease.

This rearrangement joins TRBV7-2 to TRBJ1-5; 7 bases agree with TRBD1. The CDR3 totals 15 residues. CDR1 SGHTA and CDR2 FQGNSA come from the germline V gene. V shed 4 bases, J shed 3 bases, and the junction held 6 bases outside the gene matches. CDR3: CASSSEGAYNQPQHF. The CDR3 DNA is TGTGCCAGCAGCTCCGAGGGGGCGTACAATCAGCCCCAGCATTTT.

The chain carries TRBV4-3 and TRBJ2-3, with 10 bases identical to TRBD2. With V trimmed by 1 base and J by 4 bases, 8 bases remained unmatched. Germline lookup yields CDR1 LGHNA and CDR2 YSLEER. This CDR3 is 17 amino acids long. The CDR3 region has the DNA TGCGCCAGCAGCCAAGTCTCCCCAAGCGGGAGGGCAGATACGCAGTATTTT. Its translation is CASSQVSPSGRADTQYF.

The CDR3 sequence: CATSRLAGPPGGETQYF. Written as DNA, the CDR3 is TGTGCCACCTCAAGACTAGCGGGTCCACCCGGGGGGGAGACCCAGTACTTC. The V and J genes are TRBV27 and TRBJ2-5, with TRBD2 matching 10 bases. The J segment lost 5 bases and the V segment lost 10 bases, leaving 19 bases of the junction unmatched. Germline V gene lookup returns CDR1 MNHEY and CDR2 SMNVEV (reference sequence). This CDR3 has 17 residues.

There are a few counts of this clone. The rearrangement uses TRBV5-1 and TRBJ2-1; the match to TRBD2 covers 15 bases. CDR1 SGHRS and CDR2 YFSETQ come from the germline V gene. V shed 4 bases, J shed 9 bases, and the junction held 8 bases outside the gene matches. CDR3 length: 16 amino acids. The CDR3 DNA reads TGCGCCAGCAGCCCAGGTGGGACTAGCGGGAGGATTGAGCAGTTCTTC. This translates into CASSPGGTSGRIEQFF. Using reference TRBV5-1 and TRBJ2-1 for the parts outside the CDR3, the full variable domain is KAGVTQTPRYLIKTRGQQVTLSCSPISGHRSVSWYQQTPGQGLQFLFEYFSETQRNKGNFPGRFSGRQFSNSRSEMNVSTLELGDSALYLCASSPGGTSGRIEQFFGPGTRLTVL.

The chain is built from TRBV29-1 and TRBJ1-2, with a possible D match to TRBD1 (5 bases). V lost 5 bases to trimming and J lost 3 bases, with 7 bases between them. CDR1 is SQVTM, CDR2 ANQGSEA, per germline. The CDR3 loop spans 11 amino acids. The CDR3 DNA follows: TGCAGCGTTAGCAGGGACTATGGCTACACCTTC. Translated: CSVSRDYGYTF.

The CDR3 loop reads CASQYPGVGEQFF. DNA of the CDR3: TGTGCCAGTCAGTATCCAGGGGTTGGGGAGCAGTTCTTC. The V gene is TRBV19, the J gene TRBJ2-1; possible D gene TRBD1, 6 bases. This CDR3 has 13 residues. The V end lost 8 bases, the J end lost 10 bases, and 18 bases lay between the germline ends. Germline V lookup: CDR1 LNHDA, CDR2 SQIVND (reference sequence). The full variable domain, rest sourced from reference TRBV19 and TRBJ2-1, is DGGITQSPKYLFRKEGQNVTLSCEQNLNHDAMYWYRQDPGQGLRLIYYSQIVNDFQKGDIAEGYSVSREKKESFPLTVTSAQKNPTAFYLCASQYPGVGEQFFGPGTRLTVL.

The rearrangement joins TRBV7-2 to TRBJ1-5; D possibly corresponds to TRBD1 (5 bases). The CDR3 covers 15 residues. The germline CDR1 and CDR2 sequences are SGHTA and FQGNSA. V was clipped by 2 bases and J by 5 bases, with 13 bases between them. The CDR3 DNA is TGTGCCAGCAGCTTACGTGGGGGGGTTGATCAGCCCCAGCATTTT. Translated: CASSLRGGVDQPQHF.

This sequence joins TRBV9 and TRBJ1-3; D not certain. Germline V gene data show CDR1 as SGDLS and CDR2 as YYNGEE. V was cut by 0 bases and J by 4 bases, with 11 bases left in between. This CDR3 contains 15 residues. CDR3 loop: CASSVVEGWGNTIYF. CDR3 in DNA: TGTGCCAGCAGCGTAGTAGAGGGCTGGGGAAACACCATATATTTT.

The chain couples TRBV19 to TRBJ1-1, with D maybe TRBD1 (5 bases). The germline V gene encodes CDR1 LNHDA and CDR2 SQIVND (reference sequence). The CDR3 runs to 15 residues. V was clipped by 9 bases and J by 0 bases, with 17 bases between them. In DNA form, the CDR3 reads TGTGCCAGCGGGGGGATTGGGGCTTTGAACACTGAAGCTTTCTTT. Translating gives CASGGIGALNTEAFF.

The rearrangement links TRBV5-1 to TRBJ1-6; 8 bases match TRBD1. J was trimmed by 7 bases and V by 4 bases; bases with no gene match: 4. The germline V gene has CDR1 SGHRS and CDR2 YFSETQ. The CDR3 covers 14 residues. The CDR3, as DNA: TGCGCCAGCAGCGGAGGACAGGGAAATTCACCCCTCCACTTT. This encodes CASSGGQGNSPLHF. Full variable domain (remainder filled in from reference TRBV5-1 and TRBJ1-6): KAGVTQTPRYLIKTRGQQVTLSCSPISGHRSVSWYQQTPGQGLQFLFEYFSETQRNKGNFPGRFSGRQFSNSRSEMNVSTLELGDSALYLCASSGGQGNSPLHFGNGTRLTVT.

This chain uses TRBV9 with TRBJ1-3; D might be TRBD1 (5 bases). Trimming shortened V by 1 base and J by 0 bases, and 11 bases separated the two germline ends. The CDR3 loop spans 16 amino acids. The germline gives CDR1 SGDLS, CDR2 YYNGEE. CDR3 region: CASSVIPTGSGNTIYF. DNA of the CDR3: TGTGCCAGCAGCGTAATCCCTACAGGCTCTGGAAACACCATATATTTT.

J is TRBJ1-1 and V is TRBV6-5; TRBD1 matches 8 bases. Germline CDR1 reads MNHEY; CDR2 reads SVGAGI. V shed 4 bases and J 4 bases; nucleotides not matched to a gene: 11. The CDR3 has 16 amino acids. The CDR3, as DNA: TGTGCCAGCAGTTCCTCCCCGACAGGGGAAGGCACTGAAGCTTTCTTT. It translates to CASSSSPTGEGTEAFF.

The V and J genes are TRBV5-5 and TRBJ1-4; D remains ambiguous. The CDR3 totals 15 residues. V was cut by 4 bases and J by 4 bases, with 14 bases left in between. Germline CDR1 and CDR2: SGHKS and YYEKEE (reference sequence). CDR3 nucleotide sequence: TGTGCCAGCAGCAAGAGGAGCGCCATTAATGAAAAACTGTTTTTT. Translated: CASSKRSAINEKLFF.

CDR3 bases: TGTGCCAGCAGTTCCTTCCAGGGAAAAGGGTATCAGCCCCAGCATTTT. Amino acid sequence: CASSSFQGKGYQPQHF. The chain is built from TRBV6-5 and TRBJ1-5; TRBD1 is a possible D gene (5 bases). Germline V gene lookup returns CDR1 MNHEY and CDR2 SVGAGI. The CDR3 runs to 16 residues. The V gene lost 4 bases and the J gene lost 5 bases, with 18 bases spanning the gap.

The gene calls are TRBV28 and TRBJ1-2, with 8 positions matching TRBD1. Germline V CDR1 and CDR2: MDHEN, SYDVKM. Germline trimming cut 6 bases from V and 8 bases from J; bases unmatched to any gene: 8. CDR3 length: 13 amino acids. The CDR3 region is CASSSQGVGGYTF. The CDR3 DNA sequence: TGTGCCAGCAGCTCACAGGGGGTTGGCGGCTACACCTTC.

The J gene is TRBJ2-1, the V gene TRBV6-1, with unresolved D. The ends were cut back, 3 bases at V and 3 bases at J, with 6 bases in the middle. There are 13 residues in the CDR3. Germline CDR1 is MNHNS and CDR2 is SASEGT. The CDR3 reads CASSETYYNEQFF. The CDR3 DNA sequence: TGTGCCAGCAGTGAGACATACTACAATGAGCAGTTCTTC.

V usage is TRBV15 and J usage is TRBJ2-1; 14 bases align to TRBD2. Germline loops: CDR1 LNHNV, CDR2 YYDKDF (reference sequence). The J segment lost 12 bases and the V segment lost 1 base, leaving 17 bases of the junction unmatched. The CDR3 contains 19 residues. In DNA form, the CDR3 reads TGTGCCACCAGCAGAGCAACGACTAGCGGGAGGGTTACAATGAGTTGGCAGTTCTTC. Its protein product is CATSRATTSGRVTMSWQFF.

This rearrangement joins TRBV6-5 to TRBJ1-6; 10 bases match TRBD1. The CDR3 totals 15 residues. CDR1 is MNHEY, CDR2 SVGAGI, per germline. Losses at the gene ends were 5 bases for V and 5 bases for J; bases not matched to a gene: 3. In nucleotides, the CDR3 is TGTGCCAGCAGTAGACAGGGGGCTCATAATTCACCCCTCCACTTT. Translating it yields CASSRQGAHNSPLHF.

The chain uses TRBV29-1 and TRBJ1-4; 7 bases agree with TRBD1. The CDR3 length is 15 residues. CDR1 SQVTM and CDR2 ANQGSEA come from the germline V gene. V trimming: 6 bases; J trimming: 2 bases; junction bases outside the gene matches: 9. The CDR3: CSVAPYRGTNEKLFF. CDR3 coding DNA: TGCAGCGTCGCTCCTTACAGGGGTACTAATGAAAAACTGTTTTTT. Combining the CDR3 with reference TRBV29-1 and TRBJ1-4 gives the whole variable domain SAVISQKPSRDICQRGTSLTIQCQVDSQVTMMFWYRQQPGQSLTLIATANQGSEATYESGFVIDKFPISRPNLTFSTLTVSNMSPEDSSIYLCSVAPYRGTNEKLFFGSGTQLSVL.

The chain combines TRBV5-1 with TRBJ2-7; D remains ambiguous. The CDR3 runs 14 residues. Per the germline V gene, CDR1 is SGHRS and CDR2 is YFSETQ. V was clipped by 0 bases and J by 9 bases, with 16 bases between them. CDR3 sequence reads: CASSLAPDQVGQYF. In nucleotides, the CDR3 is TGCGCCAGCAGCTTGGCACCCGATCAGGTGGGGCAGTACTTC.